Presented here are 15 T cell receptor delta chains from one specimen sequenced in a study of gamma-delta chains in newborns, infants, children. TCRdb reanalyzed the reads using CATT. Among 5,400 or so delta-chain clones listed, about 18% were seen once. Sequenced material: blood. The receptors come from a child who was a newborn, infant or young child, either healthy, febrile or measles-vaccinated (not recorded which).

This clone is deemed medium-sized. This chain connects TRDV2 to TRDJ3, with TRDD3 as a possible D gene (6 bases). Deletions cut 0 bases from V and 1 base from J, with 18 bases between. Germline V lookup: CDR1 GEAIGNYY, CDR2 EKD. This CDR3 comprises 20 residues. The CDR3, as DNA: TGTGCCTGTGACACCGCATTTTCTGGGGATTTATCCTGGGACACCCGACAGATGTTTTTC. This gives the protein CACDTAFSGDLSWDTRQMFF.

This clone counts as medium-sized. V gene TRDV2 combines with J gene TRDJ2; weak D call: TRDD3 (6 bases). The germline CDR1 and CDR2 sequences are GEAIGNYY and EKD. The CDR3 has 13 residues. The germline V and J ends were trimmed by 1 base and 4 bases, with 6 bases remaining between them. The CDR3 DNA sequence: TGTGCCTGTGACACGGATACGACAGCACAACTCTTCTTT. Translating it yields CACDTDTTAQLFF.

As to this clone: The sample carries other DNA sequences with the same CDR3. This chain connects TRDV2 to TRDJ3; TRDD3 aligns across 10 bases. V lost 0 bases to trimming and J lost 0 bases; unmatched junction nucleotides: 10. Germline CDR1 GEAIGNYY, CDR2 EKD. The CDR3 runs to 21 residues. The CDR3 protein is CACDTGWGILRSSWDTRQMFF. The CDR3 DNA reads TGTGCCTGTGACACCGGGTGGGGGATACTACGAAGCTCCTGGGACACCCGACAGATGTTTTTC.

This clone came up a few times. A read error may be the cause here, since a much bigger clone is one base away. This rearrangement joins TRDV1 to TRDJ4; 9 bases are a match to TRDD3. TCRdb records no J gene; here it was assigned by comparing the DNA to germline. Germline CDR1 and CDR2: TSWWSYY and QGS. The CDR3 totals 19 residues. DNA of the CDR3: TGTGCTCTTGGGGAACTAAGGGAGCTTCACTACTGGGGGAGCAGAACCCTGATCTTT. The encoded protein is CALGELRELHYWGSRTLIF.

The V call is TRDV2, the J call TRDJ2; 11 bases align to TRDD3. Germline CDR1 is GEAIGNYY and CDR2 is EKD. This CDR3 is 16 amino acids long. The CDR3 DNA is TGTGCTCGTGACAAACTGGGGGATACTTTGACAGCACAACTCTTCTTT. Its translation is CARDKLGDTLTAQLFF.

A word on this clone: With a much larger clone just one base away, this may be a read error. Other DNA sequences in this specimen translate into the identical CDR3. As DNA, the CDR3 is TGTGCCTGTGACACCGTACTGGGGGATACGGTTAGCTCCTGGGACACCCGAAAGATGTTTTTC. It codes for CACDTVLGDTVSSWDTRKMFF. The chain recombines TRDV2 with TRDJ3; 13 bases align to TRDD3. TCRdb supplies no J gene; here it was assigned by aligning the nucleotide sequence to germline. The CDR3 length is 21 residues. Germline assignment: CDR1 GEAIGNYY and CDR2 EKD.

Worth noting for this clone: One end of the junction varies from germline; a read error may be responsible. Different DNA sequences within this sample yield the same CDR3. The gene calls are TRDV2 and TRDJ1; TRDD3 aligns across 8 bases. The length of the CDR3 is 16 residues. Germline assignment: CDR1 GEAIGNYY and CDR2 EKD. The CDR3 here is CACDLLGERNTDKLIF. The CDR3 DNA reads as TGCGCCTGTGATTTGCTGGGGGAAAGGAACACCGATAAACTCATCTTT.

Relative to its sample, this clone is medium-sized. The chain joins TRDV2 to TRDJ3; unclear D gene. CDR3 length: 18 amino acids. Germline CDR1 reads GEAIGNYY; CDR2 reads EKD. V was clipped by 3 bases and J by 0 bases, with 14 bases between them. In nucleotides, the CDR3 is TGTGCCTGTGACCCCCTCCACCAAAGCTCCTGGGACACCCGACAGATGTTTTTC. This gives the protein CACDPLHQSSWDTRQMFF.

This clone was recorded a few times. The CDR3 is CALGAYGGIECTDKLIF. CDR3 sequence (DNA): TGTGCTCTTGGGGCCTACGGCGGCATTGAGTGTACCGATAAACTCATCTTT. The chain recombines TRDV1 with TRDJ1; possible D gene TRDD2, 5 bases. Trimming took 4 bases from V and 2 from J, leaving 20 bases between them. Germline values: CDR1 TSWWSYY, CDR2 QGS. The CDR3 covers 17 residues.

This clone was observed a handful of times. The V call is TRDV1, the J call TRDJ1; unclear D gene. Trimming stripped 3 bases from V and 0 bases from J, with 26 bases between. The CDR3 has 20 amino acids. Germline CDR1 TSWWSYY, CDR2 QGS. The CDR3 DNA reads TGTGCTCTTGGGGAGAGTCACCACGACCGTGCTGATCGGAACACCGATAAACTCATCTTT. It translates to CALGESHHDRADRNTDKLIF.

V is TRDV3 and J is TRDJ1; possible D gene TRDD3, 6 bases. Germline CDR1 is TVYSNPD and CDR2 is GDNSRS (reference sequence). Trimming shortened V by 4 bases and J by 0 bases, and 24 bases separated the two germline ends. The CDR3 is 17 amino acids. CDR3 DNA sequence: TGTGCCTCCCACGCTGGGGATCACCCCCCGTACACCGATAAACTCATCTTT. Translating it yields CASHAGDHPPYTDKLIF.

A word on this clone: A read error is likely here: a far larger clone is one base away. As DNA, the CDR3 is TGTGCCTGTGACATACTGGGGGATACAGTACAACTCTTCTTT. The encoded protein is CACDILGDTVQLFF. V gene TRDV2 combines with J gene TRDJ2; 12 bases are shared with TRDD3. The CDR3 contains 14 residues. The germline CDR1 and CDR2 sequences are GEAIGNYY and EKD.

As regards this clone: A clone one base away is much larger, so this may be a read error. This chain uses TRDV2 with TRDJ1, with D possibly matching TRDD3 (5 bases). Germline lookup yields CDR1 GEAIGNYY and CDR2 EKD. The CDR3 is 14 amino acids. V lost 3 bases, J lost 3 bases, and 13 bases lay in between. In DNA, the CDR3 is TGTGCCTGTGACGTCGTGAGGGATTCCGATAAACTCATCTTT. Translation gives CACDVVRDSDKLIF.

This clone is deemed medium-sized. The sample has other DNA sequences that encode this CDR3 too. As DNA, the CDR3 is TGTGCCTGTGACACCGTACTGGGGGGCCCAGCTTTGACAGCACAACTCTTCTTT. Translation: CACDTVLGGPALTAQLFF. The chain has TRDV2 and TRDJ2; 8 bases are shared with TRDD3. The CDR3 totals 18 residues. Germline V gives CDR1 GEAIGNYY, CDR2 EKD. J gave up 0 bases and V 0 bases, and 8 bases lay outside the gene matches.

In its sample, this clone was seen a few times. CDR3 coding DNA: TGTGCCTGTCACCGGATACGGGGCGATAAACTCATCTTT. Translating gives CACHRIRGDKLIF. V and J are TRDV2 and TRDJ1, with TRDD3 matching 7 bases. The CDR3 has 13 residues. CDR1 and CDR2 (germline): GEAIGNYY, EKD. V was clipped by 6 bases and J by 4 bases; unmatched bases: 7.